The T cell receptor beta chain described here comes from a study of metastatic and nonmetastatic thyroid tumors. TCRdb re-clonotyped the PCR reads via MiXCR. The table has 34,000 or so clones, 15% to 20% seen once; the top ten hold almost 3.5%. This clone appeared many times. Patients were all untreated before their thyroid surgery. The V gene's germline CDR1 is KGHSH and CDR2 LQKENI. Trimming at V came to 3 bases and at J to 5 bases, leaving 5 bases not matched to a gene. The CDR3 sequence is 14 residues long. This TCR was recovered from a female donor with papillary thyroid cancer or a benign thyroid nodule (not recorded which). Some clones in this sample may be carry-over from other donors' samples. The specimen sequenced was blood. The V and J genes are TRBV18 and TRBJ1-1; TRBD1 matches at 8 bases. CDR3 in amino acids: CASSPDRGRTEAFF. In nucleotides, the CDR3 is TGTGCCAGCTCACCTGACAGGGGAAGAACTGAAGCTTTCTTT.